The clone carrying this T cell receptor (beta chain) was observed many times. The target antigen is unknown. The use of genomic DNA as template underpinned the TCR beta VDJ and CDR3 profiling. TCRdb analysed the reads with MiXCR anew, one entry per CDR3 protein. This table has about 120,000 distinct CDR3 sequences, 50% to 60% appearing once. Per germline, CDR1 SGHDN and CDR2 FVKESK. Trimming pared 3 bases from V and 6 bases from J, leaving 15 bases between. The CDR3 is made up of 15 amino acids. Before being chosen for sequencing, patients had shown CD8+CD57+ cell expansion by flow cytometry. This record comes from a study of CD8+CD57+ T cells in acquired aplastic anemia. General study findings and limits: Patient and control CD8+ Simpson's diversity was not significantly different.

This receptor was taken from a human donor with aplastic anemia. Sequencing was carried out using sorted CD4+, CD8+, or CD8+CD57+ T cells (not recorded which) from PBMCs. The chain employs TRBV14 and TRBJ2-1; D uncertain. The CDR3 protein is CASSQRWARTNEQFF. CDR3 nucleotide sequence: TGTGCCAGCAGCCAGCGTTGGGCTAGAACCAATGAGCAGTTCTTC.